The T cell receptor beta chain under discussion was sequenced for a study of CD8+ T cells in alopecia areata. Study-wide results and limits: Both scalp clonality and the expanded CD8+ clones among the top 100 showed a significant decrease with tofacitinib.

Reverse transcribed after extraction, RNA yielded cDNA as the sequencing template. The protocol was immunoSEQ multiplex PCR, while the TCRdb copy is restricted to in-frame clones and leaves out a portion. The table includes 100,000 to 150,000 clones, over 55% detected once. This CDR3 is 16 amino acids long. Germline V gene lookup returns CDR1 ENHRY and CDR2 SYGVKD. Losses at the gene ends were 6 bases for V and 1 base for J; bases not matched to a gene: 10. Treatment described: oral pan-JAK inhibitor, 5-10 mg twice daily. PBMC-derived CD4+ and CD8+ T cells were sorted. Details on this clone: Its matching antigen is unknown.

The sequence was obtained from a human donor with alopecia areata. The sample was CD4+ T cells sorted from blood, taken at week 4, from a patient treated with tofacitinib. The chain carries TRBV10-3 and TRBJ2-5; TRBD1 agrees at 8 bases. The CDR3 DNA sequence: TGTGCCATCAGGGTCCTCCCGGACAGGGTCCAAGAGACCCAGTACTTC. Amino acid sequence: CAIRVLPDRVQETQYF.